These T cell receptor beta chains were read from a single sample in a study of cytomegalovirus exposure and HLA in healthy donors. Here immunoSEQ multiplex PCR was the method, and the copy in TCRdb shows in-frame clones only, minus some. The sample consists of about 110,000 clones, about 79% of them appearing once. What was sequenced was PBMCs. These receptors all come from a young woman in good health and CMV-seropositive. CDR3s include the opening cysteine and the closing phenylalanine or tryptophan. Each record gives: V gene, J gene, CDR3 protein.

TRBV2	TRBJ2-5	CAIFPEGGRVTETQYF
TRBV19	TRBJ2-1	CASTSLAASSYNEQFF
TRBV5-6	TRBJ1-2	CASSQPTGGYGYTF
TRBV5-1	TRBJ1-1	CASSPLPAENTEAFF
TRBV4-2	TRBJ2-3	CAISQLLAGGPPGDTQYF
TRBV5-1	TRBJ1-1	CASSGQGALTEAFF
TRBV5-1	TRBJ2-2	CASTPSVGFGGRTGELFF
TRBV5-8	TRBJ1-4	CASSPGQASTNEKLFF
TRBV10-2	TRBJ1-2	CASSDTGTYGYTF
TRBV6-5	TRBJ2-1	CASSPPTGINEQFF
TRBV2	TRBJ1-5	CASRPGTGGNQPQHF
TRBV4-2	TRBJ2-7	CASSLSRGTSDYYEQYF
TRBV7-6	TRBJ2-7	CASSKRDSYEQYF
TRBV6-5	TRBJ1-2	CASTDRPDYGYTF
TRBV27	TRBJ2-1	CASSLGLIHYNEQFF
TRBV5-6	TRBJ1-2	CAARGAGGYTF
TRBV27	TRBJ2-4	CASRPTALAKNIQYF
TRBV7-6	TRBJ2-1	CASSLEAGAFNEQFF
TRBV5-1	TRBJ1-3	CASFLQGGNTIYF
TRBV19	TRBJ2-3	CASRPRTGRTDTQYF
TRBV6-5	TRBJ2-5	CASRSGHNAQETQYF
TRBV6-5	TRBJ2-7	CASSYVVAGGREQYF
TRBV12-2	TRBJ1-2	CASRLAAIKTTGDWNYGYTF
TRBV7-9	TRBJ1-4	CASSPSRATSGEKLFF
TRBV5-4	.	CASSNRDFIAKNIQYF
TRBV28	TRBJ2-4	CASTGDPTWAKNIQYF
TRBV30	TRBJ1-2	CAWKSGQPSYGYTF
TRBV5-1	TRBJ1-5	CASRAGDDQPQHF
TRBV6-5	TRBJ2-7	CASSYGWLSYEQYF
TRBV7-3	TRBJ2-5	CASSLNGGWHVETQYF
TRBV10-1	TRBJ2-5	CASSESSGRRGETQYF
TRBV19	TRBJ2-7	CASSISAREGGQYF
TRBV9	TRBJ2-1	CASSVDVSWGGGQFF
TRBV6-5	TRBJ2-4	CASISPGAKNIQYF
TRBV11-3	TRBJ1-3	CASIRTESSGNTIYF
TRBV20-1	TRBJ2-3	CSASLADTQYF
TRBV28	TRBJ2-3	CASSSVVDTQYF
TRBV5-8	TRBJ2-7	CASSSHLTSGSYEQYF
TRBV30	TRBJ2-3	CAWSGRASVDTQYF
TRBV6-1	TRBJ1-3	CASSDRRNTIYF
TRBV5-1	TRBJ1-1	CASSFFGLNTEAFF
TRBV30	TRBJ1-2	CAWRERDFFPYGYTF
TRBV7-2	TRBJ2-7	CASSSRRLATSYEQYF
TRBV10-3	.	CATTGTGGEQYF
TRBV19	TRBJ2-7	CASSIGRDVYEQYF
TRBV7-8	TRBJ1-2	CASSLNRDYGYTF
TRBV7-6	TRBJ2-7	CASSRGQPYEQYF
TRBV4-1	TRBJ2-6	CASSQKGLAGVPSGANVLTF
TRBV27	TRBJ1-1	CASSLRSRGKRHTEAFF
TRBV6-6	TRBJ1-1	CASSYSPGQNTEAFF
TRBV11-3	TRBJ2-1	CASSSGGREAMRTFF
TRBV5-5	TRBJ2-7	CASSPGLTEEQYF
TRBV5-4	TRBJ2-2	CASSLTRGKSSGRTGELFF
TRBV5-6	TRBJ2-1	CASSLRTPNEQFF
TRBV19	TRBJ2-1	CASSGGSMHEQFF
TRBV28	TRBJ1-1	CASSSTGMNTEAFF
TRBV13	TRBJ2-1	CASSLRLFDYNEQFF